The 10 T cell receptor beta chains reported below all come from one sample, sequenced in a study of T-cell reconstitution after alpha-beta-depleted transplantation in children. Construction of the TCRbeta library involved unique molecular identifiers. TCRdb used MiXCR to reprocess the PCR reads, holding one entry per CDR3 protein. The sample carries about 610,000 distinct CDR3 sequences, 10% recorded once. The sequencing here drew on PBMCs from the stem cell graft donor, taken from the stem cell graft. The source is a human donor who donated a stem cell graft to a child with acute myeloid leukemia.

The chain carries TRBV18 and TRBJ2-4; TRBD1 matches 10 bases. The CDR3 is 13 residues long. The germline CDR1 and CDR2 sequences are KGHSH and LQKENI. V lost 4 bases, J lost 6 bases, and 0 bases stayed unmatched. CDR3 sequence (DNA): TGTGCCAGCTCACGACAGGGGGCAAACATTCAGTACTTC. It specifies CASSRQGANIQYF.

The chain couples TRBV3-1 to TRBJ2-7; 7 nucleotides match TRBD2. The CDR3 totals 18 residues. The V and J ends lost 5 bases and 2 bases, in that order; junction bases with no gene match: 18. Germline V gene lookup returns CDR1 LGHDT and CDR2 YNNKEL (reference sequence). CDR3 sequence reads: CASSSDPAGTKFTYEQYF. The CDR3 coding sequence is TGTGCCAGCAGCTCGGACCCAGCGGGAACTAAATTTACCTACGAGCAGTACTTC.

The genes are TRBV12-3 or TRBV12-4 and TRBJ2-5, with TRBD1 matching 10 bases. The trim removed 4 bases at V and 4 bases at J, leaving 6 bases unmatched. The CDR3 runs 15 residues. The CDR3 reads CASSWTGGAAETQYF. In DNA, the CDR3 is TGTGCCAGCAGTTGGACAGGGGGGGCCGCAGAGACCCAGTACTTC.

The table lists this clonotype with a few counts. The chain joins TRBV10-3 to TRBJ2-7; 8 bases are a match to TRBD1. The CDR3 is 14 amino acids. Looked up from germline, CDR1 is ENHRY and CDR2 is SYGVKD. V was clipped by 6 bases and J by 6 bases; unmatched bases: 10. This chain's CDR3 is CAISESTGAREQYF. The CDR3 nucleotides are TGTGCCATCAGCGAATCGACAGGGGCTCGCGAGCAGTACTTC.

The gene calls are TRBV6-5 and TRBJ2-3, with TRBD2 matching over 10 bases. V shed 5 bases and J 3 bases; nucleotides not matched to a gene: 8. The CDR3 is 16 residues long. CDR1 is MNHEY, CDR2 SVGAGI, per germline. The chain's CDR3 is CASSDFRTSGTDTQYF. DNA of the CDR3: TGTGCCAGCAGTGACTTTAGGACTAGCGGAACAGATACGCAGTATTTT.

This clonotype has a count of ten or more. This chain joins TRBV29-1 and TRBJ2-7; the match to TRBD1 covers 10 bases. Germline CDR1 and CDR2: SQVTM and ANQGSEA. CDR3 size: 14 residues. V shed 1 base and J 6 bases; nucleotides not matched to a gene: 6. The CDR3 spells CSVEGTGGVSEQYF. The CDR3 DNA sequence: TGCAGCGTTGAAGGGACAGGGGGGGTTAGCGAGCAGTACTTC.

This clonotype was observed a handful of times. The gene calls are TRBV27 and TRBJ2-5; D perhaps matches TRBD1 (6 bases). There are 16 residues in the CDR3. Trimming cost V 3 bases and J 2 bases, with 16 bases left between them. From germline, CDR1 is MNHEY and CDR2 SMNVEV (reference sequence). The CDR3 protein is CASSFPRQDLQETQYF. The DNA for the CDR3 is TGTGCCAGCAGTTTTCCCAGACAGGACTTACAAGAGACCCAGTACTTC.

The rearrangement uses TRBV20-1 and TRBJ1-5; tentatively, D is TRBD1 (5 bases). CDR1 is DFQATT and CDR2 is SNEGSKA in the germline V gene (reference sequence). The CDR3 loop spans 16 amino acids. Trimming took 2 bases from V and 0 from J, leaving 14 bases between them. CDR3 amino acids: CSARQGLGGSNQPQHF. The CDR3 coding sequence is TGCAGTGCTAGACAGGGTCTTGGTGGTAGCAATCAGCCCCAGCATTTT.

This clonotype was seen ten or more times. This chain connects TRBV7-8 to TRBJ1-4, with 8 bases lining up with TRBD1. CDR1 is SGHVS and CDR2 is FQNEAQ in the germline V gene. The V and J ends lost 3 bases and 4 bases, in that order; junction bases with no gene match: 7. The CDR3 contains 16 residues. The CDR3 nucleotides are TGTGCCAGCAGCTTCCGGGACAGGCCACTTAATGAAAAACTGTTTTTT. Its protein is CASSFRDRPLNEKLFF. Filled out from reference TRBV7-8 and TRBJ1-4, the complete variable domain reads GAGVSQSPRYKVAKRGQDVALRCDPISGHVSLFWYQQALGQGPEFLTYFQNEAQLDKSGLPSDRFFAERPEGSVSTLKIQRTQQEDSAVYLCASSFRDRPLNEKLFFGSGTQLSVL.

In this sample, this clonotype turned up a few times. The chain joins TRBV28 to TRBJ2-1; 10 bases fit TRBD1. This CDR3 has 14 residues. The junction had 1 base not matched to a gene; V was cut back by 3 bases and J by 5 bases. CDR1 MDHEN and CDR2 SYDVKM come from the germline V gene. For the CDR3, the DNA is TGTGCCAGCAGTTTGGACAGGGGGGACAATGAGCAGTTCTTC. This gives the protein CASSLDRGDNEQFF.